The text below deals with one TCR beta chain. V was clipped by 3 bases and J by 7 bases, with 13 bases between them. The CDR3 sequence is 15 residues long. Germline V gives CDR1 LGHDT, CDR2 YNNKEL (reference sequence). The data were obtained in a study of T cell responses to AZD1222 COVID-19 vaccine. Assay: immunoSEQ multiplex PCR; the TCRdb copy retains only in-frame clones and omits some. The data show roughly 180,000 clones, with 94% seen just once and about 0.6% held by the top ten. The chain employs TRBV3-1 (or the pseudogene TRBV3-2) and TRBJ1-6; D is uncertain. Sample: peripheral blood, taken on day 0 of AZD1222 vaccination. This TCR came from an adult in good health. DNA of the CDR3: TGTGCCAGCAGCCAGGAGGGATACACCAATTCACCCCTCCACTTT. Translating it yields CASSQEGYTNSPLHF.